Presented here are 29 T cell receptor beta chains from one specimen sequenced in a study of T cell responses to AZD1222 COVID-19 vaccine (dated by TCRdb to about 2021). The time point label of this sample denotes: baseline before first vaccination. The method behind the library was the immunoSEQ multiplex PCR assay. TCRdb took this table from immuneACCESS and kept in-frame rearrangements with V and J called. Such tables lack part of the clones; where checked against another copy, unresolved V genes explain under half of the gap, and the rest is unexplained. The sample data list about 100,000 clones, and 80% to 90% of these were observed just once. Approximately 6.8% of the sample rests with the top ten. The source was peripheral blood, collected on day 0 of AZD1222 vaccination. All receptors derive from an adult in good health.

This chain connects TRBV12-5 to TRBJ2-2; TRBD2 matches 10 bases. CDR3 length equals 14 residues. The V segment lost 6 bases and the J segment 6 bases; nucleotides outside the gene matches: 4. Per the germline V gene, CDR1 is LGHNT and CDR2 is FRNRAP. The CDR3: CASGPLAGAGELFF. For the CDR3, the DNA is TGTGCTAGTGGACCCCTAGCGGGAGCCGGGGAGCTGTTTTTT.

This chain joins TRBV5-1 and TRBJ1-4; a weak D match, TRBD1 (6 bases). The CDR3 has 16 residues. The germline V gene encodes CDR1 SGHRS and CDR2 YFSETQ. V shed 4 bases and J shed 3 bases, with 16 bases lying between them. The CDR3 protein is CASSPGGAPANEKLFF. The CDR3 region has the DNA TGCGCCAGCAGCCCCGGGGGGGCGCCGGCTAATGAAAAACTGTTTTTT.

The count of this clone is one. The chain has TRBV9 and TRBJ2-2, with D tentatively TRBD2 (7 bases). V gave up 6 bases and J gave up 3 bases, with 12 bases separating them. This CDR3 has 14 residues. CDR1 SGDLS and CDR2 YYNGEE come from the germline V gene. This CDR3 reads CASNGGRHTGELFF. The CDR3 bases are TGTGCCAGCAACGGGGGGCGGCACACCGGGGAGCTGTTTTTT.

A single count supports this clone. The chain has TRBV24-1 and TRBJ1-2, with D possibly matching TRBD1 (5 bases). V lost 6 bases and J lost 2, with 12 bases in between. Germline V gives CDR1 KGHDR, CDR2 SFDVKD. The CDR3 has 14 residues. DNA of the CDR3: TGTGCCACCAGTCTCGGGACGATCAACTATGGCTACACCTTC. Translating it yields CATSLGTINYGYTF.

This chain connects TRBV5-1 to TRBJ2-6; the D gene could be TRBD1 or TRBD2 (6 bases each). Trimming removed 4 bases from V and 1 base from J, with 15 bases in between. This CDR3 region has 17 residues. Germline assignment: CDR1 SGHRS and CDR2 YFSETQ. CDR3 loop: CASSVAGQKSGANVLTF. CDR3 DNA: TGCGCCAGCAGCGTGGCGGGACAAAAGTCTGGGGCCAACGTCCTGACTTTC. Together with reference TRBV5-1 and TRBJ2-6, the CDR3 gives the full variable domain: KAGVTQTPRYLIKTRGQQVTLSCSPISGHRSVSWYQQTPGQGLQFLFEYFSETQRNKGNFPGRFSGRQFSNSRSEMNVSTLELGDSALYLCASSVAGQKSGANVLTFGAGSRLTVL.

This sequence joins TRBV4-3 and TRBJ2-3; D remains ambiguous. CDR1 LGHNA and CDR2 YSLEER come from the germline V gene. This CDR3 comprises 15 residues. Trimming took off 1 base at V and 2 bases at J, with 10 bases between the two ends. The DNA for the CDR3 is TGCGCCAGCAGCCAAGGTAGGGTAATCACAGATACGCAGTATTTT. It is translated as CASSQGRVITDTQYF.

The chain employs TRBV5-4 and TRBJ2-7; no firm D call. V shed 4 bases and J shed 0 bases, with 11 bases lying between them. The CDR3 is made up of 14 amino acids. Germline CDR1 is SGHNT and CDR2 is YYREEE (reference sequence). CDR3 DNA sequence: TGTGCCAGCAGCACCGGCGGCATCTCCTACGAGCAGTACTTC. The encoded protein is CASSTGGISYEQYF.

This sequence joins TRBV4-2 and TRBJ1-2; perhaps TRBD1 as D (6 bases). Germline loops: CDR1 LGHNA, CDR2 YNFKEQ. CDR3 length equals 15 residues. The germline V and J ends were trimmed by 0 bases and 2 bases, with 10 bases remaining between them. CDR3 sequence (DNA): TGTGCCAGCAGCCAAGATCATCAGGGGAACTATGGCTACACCTTC. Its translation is CASSQDHQGNYGYTF.

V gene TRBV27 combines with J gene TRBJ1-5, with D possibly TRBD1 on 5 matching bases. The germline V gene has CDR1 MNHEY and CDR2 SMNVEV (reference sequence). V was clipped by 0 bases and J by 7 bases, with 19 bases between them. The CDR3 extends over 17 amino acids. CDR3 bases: TGTGCCAGCAGTTTATCGGGCAGGGCGGCAGGGCGACAGCCCCAGCATTTT. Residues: CASSLSGRAAGRQPQHF.

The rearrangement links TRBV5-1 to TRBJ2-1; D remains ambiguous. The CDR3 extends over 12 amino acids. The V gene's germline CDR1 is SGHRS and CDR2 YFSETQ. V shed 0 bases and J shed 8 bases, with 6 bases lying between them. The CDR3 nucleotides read TGCGCCAGCAGCTTGGAATGGGATGAGCAGTTCTTC. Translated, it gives CASSLEWDEQFF.

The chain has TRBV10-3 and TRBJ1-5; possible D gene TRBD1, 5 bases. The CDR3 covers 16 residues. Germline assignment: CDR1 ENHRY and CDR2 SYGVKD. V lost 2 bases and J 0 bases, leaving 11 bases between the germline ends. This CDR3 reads CAISERGRTSNQPQHF. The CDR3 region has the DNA TGTGCCATCAGTGAGAGGGGACGGACTAGCAATCAGCCCCAGCATTTT.

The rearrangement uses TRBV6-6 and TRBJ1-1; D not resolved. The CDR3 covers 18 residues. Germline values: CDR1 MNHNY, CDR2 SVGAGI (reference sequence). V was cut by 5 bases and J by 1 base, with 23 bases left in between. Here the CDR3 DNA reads TGTGCCAGCAGTCCCCGTCTGAGTCGCCCCACAACGAACACTGAAGCTTTCTTT. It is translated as CASSPRLSRPTTNTEAFF.

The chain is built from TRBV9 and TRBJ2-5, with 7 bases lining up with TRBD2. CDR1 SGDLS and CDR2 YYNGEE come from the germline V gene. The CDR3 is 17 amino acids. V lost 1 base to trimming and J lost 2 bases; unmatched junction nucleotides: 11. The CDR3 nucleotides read TGTGCCAGCAGCGTATCTAGCGGAGATCGGGTACAAGAGACCCAGTACTTC. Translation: CASSVSSGDRVQETQYF.

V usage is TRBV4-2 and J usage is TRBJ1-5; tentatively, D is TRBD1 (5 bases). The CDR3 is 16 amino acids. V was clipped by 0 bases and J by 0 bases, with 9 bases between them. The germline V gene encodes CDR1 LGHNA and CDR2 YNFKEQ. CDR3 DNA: TGTGCCAGCAGCCAAGAGGTCGGACATAGCAATCAGCCCCAGCATTTT. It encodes CASSQEVGHSNQPQHF.

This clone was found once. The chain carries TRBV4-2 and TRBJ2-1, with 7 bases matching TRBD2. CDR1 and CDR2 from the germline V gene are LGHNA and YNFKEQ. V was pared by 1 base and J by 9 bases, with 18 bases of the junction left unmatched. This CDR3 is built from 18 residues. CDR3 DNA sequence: TGTGCCAGCAGCCAAGCCCGTAGGACTAGTTCCCAAGGCCTTGAGCAGTTCTTC. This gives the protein CASSQARRTSSQGLEQFF.

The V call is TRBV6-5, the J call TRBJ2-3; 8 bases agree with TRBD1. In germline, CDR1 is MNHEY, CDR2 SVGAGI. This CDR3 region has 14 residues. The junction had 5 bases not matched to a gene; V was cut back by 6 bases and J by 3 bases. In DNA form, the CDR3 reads TGTGCCAGCAGACAGACAGGGGCGACAGATACGCAGTATTTT. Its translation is CASRQTGATDTQYF.

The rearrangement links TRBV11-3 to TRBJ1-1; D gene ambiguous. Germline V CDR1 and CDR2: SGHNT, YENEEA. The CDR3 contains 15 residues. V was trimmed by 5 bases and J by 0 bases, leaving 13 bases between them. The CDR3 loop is CASSPLEGMNTEAFF. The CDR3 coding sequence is TGTGCCAGCAGCCCCCTTGAGGGAATGAACACTGAAGCTTTCTTT.

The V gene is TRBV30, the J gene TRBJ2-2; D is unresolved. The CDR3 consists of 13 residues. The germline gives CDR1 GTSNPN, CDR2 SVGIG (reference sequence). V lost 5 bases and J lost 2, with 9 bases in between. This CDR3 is CAWDTDNTGELFF. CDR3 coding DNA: TGTGCCTGGGACACGGATAACACCGGGGAGCTGTTTTTT.

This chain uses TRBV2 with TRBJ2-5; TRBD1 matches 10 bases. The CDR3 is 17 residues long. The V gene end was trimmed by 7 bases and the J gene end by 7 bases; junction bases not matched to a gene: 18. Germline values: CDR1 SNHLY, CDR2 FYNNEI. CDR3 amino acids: CASTPTGGTGATGTQYF. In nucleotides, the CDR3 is TGTGCCAGCACCCCGACAGGAGGGACAGGGGCCACAGGGACCCAGTACTTC.

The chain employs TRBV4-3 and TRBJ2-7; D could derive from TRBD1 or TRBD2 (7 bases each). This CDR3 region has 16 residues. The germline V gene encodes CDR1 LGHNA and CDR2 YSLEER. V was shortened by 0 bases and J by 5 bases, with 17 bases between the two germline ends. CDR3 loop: CASSQDLEGGGNEQYF. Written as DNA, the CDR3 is TGCGCCAGCAGCCAAGATCTTGAGGGAGGGGGCAACGAGCAGTACTTC.

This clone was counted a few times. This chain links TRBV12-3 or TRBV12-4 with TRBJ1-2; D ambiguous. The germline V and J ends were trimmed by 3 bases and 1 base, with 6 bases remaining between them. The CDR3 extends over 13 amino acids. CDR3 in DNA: TGTGCCAGCAGTTTTGACGTTAACTATGGCTACACCTTC. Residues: CASSFDVNYGYTF.

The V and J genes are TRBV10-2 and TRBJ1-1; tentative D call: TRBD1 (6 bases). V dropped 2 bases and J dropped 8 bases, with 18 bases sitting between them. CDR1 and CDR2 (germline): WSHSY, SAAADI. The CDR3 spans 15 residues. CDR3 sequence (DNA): TGCGCCAGCAGTGAGAGGTTAAGGGGGGGCGCAGAAGCTTTCTTT. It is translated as CASSERLRGGAEAFF.

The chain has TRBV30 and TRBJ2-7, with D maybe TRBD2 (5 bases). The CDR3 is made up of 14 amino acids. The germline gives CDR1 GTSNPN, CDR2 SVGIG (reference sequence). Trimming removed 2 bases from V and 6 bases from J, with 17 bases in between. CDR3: CAWSRTSGFGEQYF. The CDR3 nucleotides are TGTGCCTGGAGTCGGACGTCGGGATTCGGCGAGCAGTACTTC.

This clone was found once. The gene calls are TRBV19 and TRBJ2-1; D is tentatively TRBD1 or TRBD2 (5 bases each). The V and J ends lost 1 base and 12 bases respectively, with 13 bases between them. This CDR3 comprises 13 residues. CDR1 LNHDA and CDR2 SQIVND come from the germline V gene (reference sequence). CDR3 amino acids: CASSIAGRGGQFF. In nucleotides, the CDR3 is TGTGCCAGTAGTATAGCGGGACGAGGAGGGCAGTTCTTC.

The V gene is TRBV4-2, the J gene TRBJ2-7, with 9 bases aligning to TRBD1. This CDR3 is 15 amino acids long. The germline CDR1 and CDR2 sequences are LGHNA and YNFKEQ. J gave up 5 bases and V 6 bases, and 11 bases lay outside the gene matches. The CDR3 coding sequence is TGTGCCAGCAGTACACCCGGGACAGGGAACCACGAGCAGTACTTC. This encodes CASSTPGTGNHEQYF.

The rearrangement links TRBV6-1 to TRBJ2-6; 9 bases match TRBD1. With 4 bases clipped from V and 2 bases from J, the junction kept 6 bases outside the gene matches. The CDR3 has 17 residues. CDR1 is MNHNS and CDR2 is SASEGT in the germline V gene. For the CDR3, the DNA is TGTGCCAGCAGTGCCGGGACAGGGTTACCTGGGGCCAACGTCCTGACTTTC. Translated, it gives CASSAGTGLPGANVLTF.

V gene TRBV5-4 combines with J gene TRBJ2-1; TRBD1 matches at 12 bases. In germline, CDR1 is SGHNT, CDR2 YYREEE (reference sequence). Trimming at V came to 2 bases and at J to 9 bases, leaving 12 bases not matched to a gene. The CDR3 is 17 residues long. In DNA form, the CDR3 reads TGTGCCAGCAGCTTTCGGACCGGGACAGGGGGCAGGGGTGAGCAGTTCTTC. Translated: CASSFRTGTGGRGEQFF.

The CDR3 DNA reads TGTGCCAGCAGCGCGGGGGGGCAGCCGCGAGATACGCAGTATTTT. Translated, it gives CASSAGGQPRDTQYF. This chain links TRBV9 with TRBJ2-3, with 8 bases matching TRBD2. The CDR3 consists of 15 residues. From germline, CDR1 is SGDLS and CDR2 YYNGEE. After removal of 3 bases from V and 5 bases from J, the junction contained 8 bases not matched to a gene.

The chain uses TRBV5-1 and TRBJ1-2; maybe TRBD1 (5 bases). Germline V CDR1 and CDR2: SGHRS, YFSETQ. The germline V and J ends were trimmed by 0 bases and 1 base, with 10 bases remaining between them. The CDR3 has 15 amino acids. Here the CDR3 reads CASSLAAGSNYGYTF. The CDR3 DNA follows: TGCGCCAGCAGCTTGGCTGCAGGGAGTAACTATGGCTACACCTTC.